Presented here are 32 T cell receptor beta chains from one specimen sequenced in a study of early T cells in non-severe SARS-CoV-2 infection (dated by TCRdb to about 2021). Libraries were constructed by 5' RACE. The instrument given in TCRdb is NextSeq 500. TCRdb's own reprocessing of the public reads used fastp at Q25 and MiXCR and kept productive beta chains. For every CDR3 protein sequence, its rows merge into one entry that carries the most common genes and DNA. Here the sample has 100,000 or so distinct CDR3 sequences; 13% occur a single time. The top ten constitute about 5.7% of the sample. The specimen was whole blood. These receptor sequences come from an adult who was a healthcare worker with PCR-confirmed SARS-CoV-2 infection or an uninfected control (not recorded which).

The J gene is TRBJ2-1, the V gene TRBV9; D is ambiguous. There are 11 residues in the CDR3. Germline values: CDR1 SGDLS, CDR2 YYNGEE. V was cut by 0 bases and J by 10 bases, with 5 bases left in between. CDR3 region: CASSVANEQFF. In DNA, the CDR3 is TGTGCCAGCAGCGTAGCAAACGAGCAGTTCTTC. The whole variable domain, filled in from reference TRBV9 and TRBJ2-1, reads DSGVTQTPKHLITATGQRVTLRCSPRSGDLSVYWYQQSLDQGLQFLIQYYNGEERAKGNILERFSAQQFPDLHSELNLSSLELGDSALYFCASSVANEQFFGPGTRLTVL.

This clonotype has a handful of counts. The chain employs TRBV5-8 and TRBJ1-6; D uncertain. The CDR3 is made up of 13 amino acids. Per the germline V gene, CDR1 is SGHTS and CDR2 is YDEGEE. Trimming removed 0 bases from V and 3 bases from J, with 1 base in between. The CDR3 loop is CASSLVYNSPLHF. DNA for the CDR3: TGTGCCAGCAGCTTGGTCTATAATTCACCCCTCCACTTT.

The rearrangement links TRBV12-3 or TRBV12-4 to TRBJ2-3; a weak D match, TRBD1 (6 bases). The CDR3 sequence is 15 residues long. The germline V and J ends were trimmed by 3 bases and 3 bases, with 13 bases remaining between them. The CDR3 here is CASSLGARVTDTQYF. DNA for the CDR3: TGTGCCAGCAGTTTGGGGGCCAGGGTGACAGATACGCAGTATTTT.

The chain links TRBV29-1 to TRBJ2-7; 8 positions match TRBD2. The V gene end was trimmed by 4 bases and the J gene end by 6 bases; junction bases not matched to a gene: 8. This CDR3 contains 13 residues. From germline, CDR1 is SQVTM and CDR2 ANQGSEA. This chain's CDR3 is CSVAGTSGSEQYF. As DNA, the CDR3 is TGCAGCGTTGCCGGGACGAGCGGGAGCGAGCAGTACTTC.

This clonotype was seen a handful of times. At one of its ends the junction is not consistent with the germline gene, which may arise from a read error. In nucleotides, the CDR3 is TGTGCCAGCAGCAGCGGACAGGGGCCTTACGAGCGGTACTTC. Protein sequence: CASSSGQGPYERYF. The rearrangement joins TRBV3-1 to TRBJ2-7, with 9 bases matching TRBD1. CDR3 length: 14 residues. Germline CDR1 and CDR2: LGHDT and YNNKEL (reference sequence).

There are many counts of this clonotype. Here the CDR3 DNA reads TGTGCCAGCAGCCTAACCTCCGGGACACCCTACGAGCAGTACTTC. Translated: CASSLTSGTPYEQYF. V usage is TRBV5-5 and J usage is TRBJ2-7, with D maybe TRBD1 (6 bases). V shed 4 bases and J shed 2 bases, with 16 bases lying between them. Germline loops: CDR1 SGHKS, CDR2 YYEKEE (reference sequence). This CDR3 has 15 residues.

The chain couples TRBV19 to TRBJ2-1, with TRBD2 matching 8 bases. CDR1 is LNHDA, CDR2 SQIVND, per germline (reference sequence). The V segment lost 7 bases and the J segment 2 bases; nucleotides outside the gene matches: 7. The CDR3 has 15 residues. CDR3 coding DNA: TGTGCCAGTAAAAGGGGTAGCGGGGCCTACAATGAGCAGTTCTTC. Protein product: CASKRGSGAYNEQFF.

This clonotype has only a few counts. The rearrangement links TRBV19 to TRBJ2-5; weak D call: TRBD1 (6 bases). The CDR3 has 13 amino acids. V dropped 6 bases and J dropped 5 bases, with 13 bases sitting between them. Germline V gives CDR1 LNHDA, CDR2 SQIVND (reference sequence). The chain's CDR3 is CASRRQDGETQYF. The CDR3, as DNA: TGTGCCAGTAGACGACAGGATGGGGAGACCCAGTACTTC. The whole variable domain, remainder taken from reference TRBV19 and TRBJ2-5, is DGGITQSPKYLFRKEGQNVTLSCEQNLNHDAMYWYRQDPGQGLRLIYYSQIVNDFQKGDIAEGYSVSREKKESFPLTVTSAQKNPTAFYLCASRRQDGETQYFGPGTRLLVL.

The chain couples TRBV27 to TRBJ2-3; D unclear. Germline CDR1 reads MNHEY; CDR2 reads SMNVEV (reference sequence). CDR3 length: 13 amino acids. V was shortened by 5 bases and J by 5 bases, with 11 bases between the two germline ends. CDR3 region: CASSLFVGDTQYF. The CDR3 DNA reads as TGTGCCAGCAGTCTTTTTGTGGGAGATACGCAGTATTTT.

CDR3 region: CASTQGGGGSNQPQHF. CDR3 DNA sequence: TGTGCCAGCACCCAAGGAGGGGGCGGGAGCAATCAGCCCCAGCATTTT. This rearrangement joins TRBV12-3 or TRBV12-4 to TRBJ1-5; TRBD1 matches 7 bases. The CDR3 contains 16 residues. The V and J ends lost 7 bases and 1 base, in that order; junction bases with no gene match: 10.

This clonotype was observed a single time. This rearrangement joins TRBV7-8 to TRBJ1-1, with a weak D call TRBD1 (5 bases). V shed 4 bases and J shed 6 bases, with 6 bases lying between them. This CDR3 comprises 11 residues. The germline gives CDR1 SGHVS, CDR2 FQNEAQ. CDR3 in DNA: TGTGCCAGCAGCTGGGGGTCTGAAGCTTTCTTT. This encodes CASSWGSEAFF. The variable domain in full, with the rest retrieved from reference TRBV7-8 and TRBJ1-1, is GAGVSQSPRYKVAKRGQDVALRCDPISGHVSLFWYQQALGQGPEFLTYFQNEAQLDKSGLPSDRFFAERPEGSVSTLKIQRTQQEDSAVYLCASSWGSEAFFGQGTRLTVV.

This chain uses TRBV7-9 with TRBJ2-5, with D unclear. The V end lost 1 base, the J end lost 4 bases, and 10 bases lay between the germline ends. This CDR3 has 14 residues. Germline-derived CDR1 and CDR2 are SEHNR and FQNEAQ (reference sequence). CDR3 amino acids: CASSLGQDGETQYF. The DNA for the CDR3 is TGTGCCAGCAGCTTAGGGCAGGACGGAGAGACCCAGTACTTC.

This chain joins TRBV20-1 and TRBJ2-7; 12 nucleotides line up with TRBD2. Germline CDR1 reads DFQATT; CDR2 reads SNEGSKA (reference sequence). The J segment lost 5 bases and the V segment lost 4 bases, leaving 9 bases of the junction unmatched. The CDR3 contains 15 residues. The CDR3 DNA reads as TGCAGTGCTAAAACCCTAGCGGGAGGGACGGACGAGCAGTACTTC. Its translation is CSAKTLAGGTDEQYF.

This clonotype was seen more than once but under ten times. The chain's CDR3 is CASSFGGSGADTQYF. DNA of the CDR3: TGTGCCAGCAGTTTTGGGGGGAGCGGAGCAGATACGCAGTATTTT. This rearrangement joins TRBV28 to TRBJ2-3, with a possible D match to TRBD2 (6 bases). There are 15 residues in the CDR3. Trimming left V 3 bases short and J 4 bases short, with 14 bases between. From germline, CDR1 is MDHEN and CDR2 SYDVKM.

This chain joins TRBV11-2 and TRBJ2-7, with D tentatively TRBD2 (6 bases). Germline CDR1 and CDR2: SGHAT and FQNNGV. The CDR3 is made up of 13 amino acids. Trimming left V 5 bases short and J 4 bases short, with 12 bases between. The CDR3: CASSPGLHYEQYF. CDR3 bases: TGTGCCAGCAGCCCGGGACTTCATTACGAGCAGTACTTC.

This clonotype has only a few counts. The rearrangement links TRBV25-1 to TRBJ2-3; tentative D call: TRBD2 (6 bases). Germline V gives CDR1 MGHDK, CDR2 SYGVNS. Between the trimmed V and J ends, which lost 4 bases and 4 bases, there was a span of 15 bases. The CDR3 consists of 15 residues. This CDR3 reads CASSVAGRLPDTQYF. For the CDR3, the DNA is TGTGCCAGCAGTGTGGCGGGACGACTTCCAGATACGCAGTATTTT.

This rearrangement joins TRBV7-6 to TRBJ2-5; 8 nucleotides align to TRBD1. Germline V lookup: CDR1 SGHVS, CDR2 FNYEAQ. CDR3 length equals 14 residues. V dropped 5 bases and J dropped 3; count of bases not matched to a gene: 5. CDR3 bases: TGTGCCAGCAGCCCAGGGGGCAGGGAAGAGACCCAGTACTTC. It codes for CASSPGGREETQYF.

This clonotype was counted ten times or more. The J gene is TRBJ2-7, the V gene TRBV5-1, with 10 positions matching TRBD1. The V segment lost 4 bases and the J segment 6 bases; nucleotides outside the gene matches: 10. CDR1 is SGHRS and CDR2 is YFSETQ in the germline V gene. The CDR3 totals 15 residues. CDR3 sequence (DNA): TGCGCCAGCAGCCCCCCCGGACAGGGGGGCCGCGAGCAGTACTTC. Residues: CASSPPGQGGREQYF.

CDR3 amino acids: CASSLAGSKDTQYF. The CDR3 coding sequence is TGTGCCAGCAGCCTCGCAGGGAGTAAAGATACGCAGTATTTT. V and J are TRBV3-1 and TRBJ2-3; either TRBD1 or TRBD2 may supply D (5 bases each). The CDR3 runs 14 residues. CDR1 and CDR2 (germline): LGHDT, YNNKEL (reference sequence). Trimming removed 4 bases from V and 5 bases from J, with 13 bases in between.

This clonotype was found many times. Here the CDR3 reads CASSSTDTQYF. In nucleotides, the CDR3 is TGTGCCAGCTCAAGCACAGATACGCAGTATTTT. The V call is TRBV7-6, the J call TRBJ2-3; D unresolved. Germline values: CDR1 SGHVS, CDR2 FNYEAQ. The CDR3 has 11 residues. Trimming removed 8 bases from V and 0 bases from J, with 3 bases in between.

This clonotype was recorded at least ten times. The rearrangement uses TRBV12-3 or TRBV12-4 and TRBJ1-2, with a weak D call TRBD1 (5 bases). Trimming removed 3 bases at V and 6 bases at J, with 14 bases between. The CDR3 extends over 14 amino acids. The CDR3 bases are TGTGCCAGCAGTTTTCTAGAGGGGACGGATGGCTACACCTTC. Protein product: CASSFLEGTDGYTF.

This clonotype has only a few counts. This chain connects TRBV10-3 to TRBJ2-1; D gene uncertain. CDR3 size: 13 residues. Germline lookup yields CDR1 ENHRY and CDR2 SYGVKD. The ends were cut back, 6 bases at V and 7 bases at J, with 13 bases in the middle. CDR3 region: CAIRGQGTNEQFF. The CDR3, as DNA: TGTGCCATCAGGGGCCAAGGTACAAATGAGCAGTTCTTC.

This chain connects TRBV28 to TRBJ1-2, with unresolved D. Germline V lookup: CDR1 MDHEN, CDR2 SYDVKM. The CDR3 is 10 residues long. The V end lost 3 bases, the J end lost 8 bases, and 4 bases lay between the germline ends. DNA for the CDR3: TGTGCCAGCAGTTTCGAGGGCTACACCTTC. Amino acids: CASSFEGYTF.

Ten or more counts support this clonotype. The chain joins TRBV10-3 to TRBJ1-1, with unresolved D. V lost 2 bases and J lost 8, with 12 bases in between. Germline assignment: CDR1 ENHRY and CDR2 SYGVKD. This CDR3 has 13 amino acids. The CDR3 here is CAISEEYEAEAFF. CDR3 nucleotides: TGTGCCATCAGTGAGGAGTATGAGGCGGAAGCTTTCTTT.

This clonotype was recorded at least ten times. The rearrangement links TRBV4-3 to TRBJ2-6; perhaps TRBD2 as D (7 bases). V dropped 1 base and J dropped 1 base, with 11 bases sitting between them. Per the germline V gene, CDR1 is LGHNA and CDR2 is YSLEER. The CDR3 is made up of 17 amino acids. CDR3 nucleotide sequence: TGCGCCAGCAGCCAAGCGGGGGGCGCGTCTGGGGCCAACGTCCTGACTTTC. Translation gives CASSQAGGASGANVLTF.

This clonotype was seen many times. V gene TRBV10-3 combines with J gene TRBJ1-1; tentatively, D is TRBD1 (5 bases). The CDR3 contains 15 residues. V lost 2 bases to trimming and J lost 7 bases, with 17 bases between them. CDR1 and CDR2 (germline): ENHRY, SYGVKD. CDR3 nucleotides: TGTGCCATCAGTGAGGCGGACAACCGGAGGGGTGAAGCTTTCTTT. This translates into CAISEADNRRGEAFF.

The rearrangement links TRBV30 to TRBJ2-1; tentative D call: TRBD2 (6 bases). V lost 4 bases, J lost 3 bases, and 19 bases lay in between. This CDR3 region has 16 residues. Germline V gives CDR1 GTSNPN, CDR2 SVGIG (reference sequence). The chain's CDR3 is CAWNDQDQAGYNEQFF. As DNA, the CDR3 is TGTGCCTGGAATGACCAGGACCAAGCGGGCTACAATGAGCAGTTCTTC.

This clonotype occurred many times. The chain recombines TRBV6-2 or TRBV6-3 with TRBJ1-2, with unresolved D. V gave up 5 bases and J gave up 0 bases, with 10 bases separating them. Per germline, CDR1 MNHEY and CDR2 SVGEGT. The CDR3 loop spans 14 amino acids. The CDR3 sequence: CASSDTFPNYGYTF. The CDR3 DNA sequence: TGTGCCAGCAGTGATACCTTCCCTAACTATGGCTACACCTTC.

The chain employs TRBV5-3 and TRBJ2-2; no reliable D call. TRBV5-3 is given ORF status, its function remaining uncertain. V was shortened by 1 base and J by 6 bases, with 7 bases between the two germline ends. This CDR3 has 13 amino acids. The CDR3 DNA sequence: TGTGCCAGAAGCTTGCTCTTCTCCGGGGAGCTGTTTTTT. As protein: CARSLLFSGELFF.

This chain uses TRBV11-2 with TRBJ2-5; maybe TRBD2 (6 bases). There are 14 residues in the CDR3. CDR1 is SGHAT and CDR2 is FQNNGV in the germline V gene. The V end was cut by 5 bases, the J end by 3 bases, with 13 bases between. The CDR3 loop is CASSLYGGKETQYF. CDR3 DNA: TGTGCCAGCAGCCTCTACGGGGGTAAAGAGACCCAGTACTTC.

This clonotype was observed a handful of times. This chain joins TRBV6-6 and TRBJ2-2; tentatively, D is TRBD2 (6 bases). The ends were cut back, 2 bases at V and 4 bases at J, with 11 bases in the middle. The CDR3 is made up of 15 amino acids. The V gene's germline CDR1 is MNHNY and CDR2 SVGAGI (reference sequence). The CDR3 nucleotides read TGTGCCAGCAGTTACGCTCTCGGGGGCACCGGGGAGCTGTTTTTT. It yields the protein CASSYALGGTGELFF.

This clonotype has just a few counts. V usage is TRBV28 and J usage is TRBJ2-7; weak D call: TRBD2 (5 bases). The CDR3 consists of 13 residues. CDR1 MDHEN and CDR2 SYDVKM come from the germline V gene. The CDR3 DNA reads as TGTGTCGCCCGAGAAGCGGAGTCCTACGAGCAGTACTTC. Protein sequence: CVAREAESYEQYF.